This T cell receptor beta chain was profiled in a study of shared clonotypes between healthy human individuals. The length of the CDR3 is 15 residues. The trim removed 4 bases at V and 6 bases at J, leaving 5 bases unmatched. CDR1 is ENHRY and CDR2 is SYGVKD in the germline V gene. Researchers ran the assay at a deep level. The repertoire was sequenced with immunoSEQ multiplex PCR; TCRdb's copy has only in-frame clones and lacks some. This table holds about 1.9 million clones, 80% to 95% found once. Details on this clone: Antigen unknown.

As defined, naive CD8 cells were CD45RO-negative and positively selected for CCR7, with terminally differentiated effector memory CD45RA+ cells excluded. Healthy adults negative for HIV, lacking recent acute infections or vaccinations, served as donors. General study findings and limits: Rarefaction gave evidence that sorted-subset sequencing remained incomplete despite large depth.

The J gene is TRBJ2-2, the V gene TRBV10-3; 10 bases line up with TRBD2. This TCR came from a man in his late teens or twenties in good health. Some clones in this sample may be carry-over from other donors' samples. Sequencing was done on a sample of naive CD8+ T cells from PBMCs. This CDR3 reads CAISVRLAGAGELFF. As DNA, the CDR3 is TGTGCCATCAGTGTGAGGCTAGCGGGAGCCGGGGAGCTGTTTTTT.